This T cell receptor beta chain was captured by sequencing in a study of T cell repertoires in cytomegalovirus infection. Study-wide findings and caveats: The response measured ex vivo was dominated by TCR beta clonotypes (HLA-C-restricted and CMV-specific).

The CDR3 is made up of 15 amino acids. Per germline, CDR1 LGHNT and CDR2 FRNRAP. Trimming left V 7 bases short and J 0 bases short, with 13 bases between. MiXCR, applied by TCRdb to the reads, yields one record per CDR3 protein. The sample has about a million distinct CDR3 sequences, about a third seen once. As for this clonotype: The antigen is undetermined.

Sequenced here: cultured CD8+ T cells from PBMCs, sampled from culture after CMV antigen stimulation. This sequence joins TRBV12-5 and TRBJ2-1; a weak D match, TRBD1 (5 bases). This receptor was taken from a human donor in good health (CMV status not recorded). Some clones in this sample may be carry-over from other donors' samples. CDR3 in DNA: TGTGCTAGTGCCCCCTTGGACAACTCCTACAATGAGCAGTTCTTC. Its translation is CASAPLDNSYNEQFF.